This T cell receptor (beta chain) derives from a study of T cell responses to AZD1222 COVID-19 vaccine. Study-wide results and caveats: Reportedly, nearly half of unique spike TCRs recognized epitopes outside B.1.351/B.1.1.7 mutations. Most donors were white British, females outnumbered males, and clonal diversity was possibly underestimated.

Generated by immunoSEQ multiplex PCR, the TCRdb table keeps only in-frame clones and is missing some. The table has fewer than 250,000 clones, approximately 94% seen once. A note on this clone: The antigen is undetermined.

The CDR3 has 11 amino acids. CDR1 and CDR2 (germline): SGHNT, YENEEA. The sequenced sample was peripheral blood, obtained on day 0 of MenACWY control vaccination. The TCR sequence derives from an adult in good health. The rearrangement joins TRBV11-3 to TRBJ2-3, with D unclear. The CDR3 spells CGRVSVDTQYF. The CDR3 nucleotides are TGTGGACGGGTTTCGGTAGATACGCAGTATTTT.